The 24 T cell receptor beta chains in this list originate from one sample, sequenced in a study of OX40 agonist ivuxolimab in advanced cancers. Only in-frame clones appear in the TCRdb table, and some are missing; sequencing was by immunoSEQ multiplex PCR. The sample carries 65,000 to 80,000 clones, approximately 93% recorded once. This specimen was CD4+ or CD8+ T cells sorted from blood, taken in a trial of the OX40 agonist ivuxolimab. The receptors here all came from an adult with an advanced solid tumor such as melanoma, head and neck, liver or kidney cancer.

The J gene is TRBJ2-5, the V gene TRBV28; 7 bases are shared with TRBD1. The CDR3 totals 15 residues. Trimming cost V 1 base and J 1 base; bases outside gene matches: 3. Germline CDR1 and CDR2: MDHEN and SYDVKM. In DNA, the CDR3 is TGTGCCAGCAGTTTATTGGGACAGACCCAAGAGACCCAGTACTTC. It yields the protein CASSLLGQTQETQYF.

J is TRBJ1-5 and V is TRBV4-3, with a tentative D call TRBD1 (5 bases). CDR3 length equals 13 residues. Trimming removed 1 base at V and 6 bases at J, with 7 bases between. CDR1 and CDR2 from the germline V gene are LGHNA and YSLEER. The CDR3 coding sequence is TGCGCCAGCAGCCAAGGGGGGGGTCAGCCCCAGCATTTT. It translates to CASSQGGGQPQHF.

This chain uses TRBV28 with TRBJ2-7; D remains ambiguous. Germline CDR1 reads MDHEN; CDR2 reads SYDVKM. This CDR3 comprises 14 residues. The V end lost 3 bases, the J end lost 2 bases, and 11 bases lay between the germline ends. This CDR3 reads CASSFWSPTYEQYF. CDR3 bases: TGTGCCAGCAGTTTTTGGTCTCCTACCTACGAGCAGTACTTC. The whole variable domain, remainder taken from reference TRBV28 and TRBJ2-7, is DVKVTQSSRYLVKRTGEKVFLECVQDMDHENMFWYRQDPGLGLRLIYFSYDVKMKEKGDIPEGYSVSREKKERFSLILESASTNQTSMYLCASSFWSPTYEQYFGPGTRLTVT.

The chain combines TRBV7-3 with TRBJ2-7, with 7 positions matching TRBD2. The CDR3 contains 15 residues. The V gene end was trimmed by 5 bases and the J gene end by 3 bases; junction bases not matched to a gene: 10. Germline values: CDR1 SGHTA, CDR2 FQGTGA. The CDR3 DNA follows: TGTGCCAGCAGCATACCGCCCGGGAGGCACTACGAGCAGTACTTC. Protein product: CASSIPPGRHYEQYF.

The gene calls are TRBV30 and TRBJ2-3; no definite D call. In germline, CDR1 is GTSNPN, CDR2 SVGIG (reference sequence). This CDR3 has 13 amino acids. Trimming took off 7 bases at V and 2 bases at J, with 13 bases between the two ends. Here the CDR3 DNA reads TGTGCCTCCTCAGCCGACTCCACAGATACGCAGTATTTT. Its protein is CASSADSTDTQYF.

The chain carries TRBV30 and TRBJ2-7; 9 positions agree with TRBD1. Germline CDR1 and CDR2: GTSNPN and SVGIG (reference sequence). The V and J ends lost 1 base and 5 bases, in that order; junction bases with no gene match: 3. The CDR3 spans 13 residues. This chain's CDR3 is CAWSGRDRDEQYF. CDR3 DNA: TGTGCCTGGAGTGGCCGGGACAGGGACGAGCAGTACTTC. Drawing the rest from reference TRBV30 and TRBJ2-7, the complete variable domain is SQTIHQWPATLVQPVGSPLSLECTVEGTSNPNLYWYRQAAGRGLQLLFYSVGIGQISSEVPQNLSASRPQDRQFILSSKKLLLSDSGFYLCAWSGRDRDEQYFGPGTRLTVT.

The CDR3 nucleotides read TGTGCCAGCAGGGGGACAGCGACTAGCACAGATACGCAGTATTTT. Translating it yields CASRGTATSTDTQYF. J is TRBJ2-3 and V is TRBV6-5; 7 nucleotides align to TRBD1. CDR3 length equals 15 residues. The V gene's germline CDR1 is MNHEY and CDR2 SVGAGI. The J segment lost 0 bases and the V segment lost 6 bases, leaving 6 bases of the junction unmatched.

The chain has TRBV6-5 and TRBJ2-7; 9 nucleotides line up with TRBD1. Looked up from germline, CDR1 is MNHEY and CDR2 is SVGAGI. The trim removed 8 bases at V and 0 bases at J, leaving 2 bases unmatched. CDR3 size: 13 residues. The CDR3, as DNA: TGTGCCAGCGGGACAGGGAGCTCCTACGAGCAGTACTTC. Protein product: CASGTGSSYEQYF.

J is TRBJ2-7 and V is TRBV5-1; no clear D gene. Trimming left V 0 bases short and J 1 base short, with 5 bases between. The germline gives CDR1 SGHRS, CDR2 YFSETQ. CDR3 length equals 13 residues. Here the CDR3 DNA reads TGCGCCAGCAGCTTGGTTACGTCCTACGAGCAGTACTTC. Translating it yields CASSLVTSYEQYF.

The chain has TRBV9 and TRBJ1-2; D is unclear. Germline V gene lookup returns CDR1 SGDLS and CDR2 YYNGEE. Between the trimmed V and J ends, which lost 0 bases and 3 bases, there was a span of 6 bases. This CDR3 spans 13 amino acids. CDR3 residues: CASSVEADYGYTF. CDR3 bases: TGTGCCAGCAGCGTAGAGGCGGACTATGGCTACACCTTC.

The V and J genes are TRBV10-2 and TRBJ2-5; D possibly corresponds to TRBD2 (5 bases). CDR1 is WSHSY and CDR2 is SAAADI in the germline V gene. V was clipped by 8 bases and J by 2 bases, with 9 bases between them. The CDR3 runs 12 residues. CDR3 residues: CASGGLQETQYF. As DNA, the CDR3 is TGCGCCAGCGGAGGTTTGCAAGAGACCCAGTACTTC.

The DNA for the CDR3 is TGTGCCAGCAGCGTAGGCAGGGAAAACTATGGCTACACCTTC. It is translated as CASSVGRENYGYTF. The chain links TRBV9 to TRBJ1-2, with D possibly being TRBD1 (5 bases). Germline CDR1 SGDLS, CDR2 YYNGEE. The CDR3 length is 14 residues. V gave up 0 bases and J gave up 2 bases, with 8 bases separating them.

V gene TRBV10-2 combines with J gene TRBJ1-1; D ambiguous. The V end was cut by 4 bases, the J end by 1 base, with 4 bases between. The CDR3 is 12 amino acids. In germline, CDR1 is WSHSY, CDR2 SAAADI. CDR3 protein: CASSAANTEAFF. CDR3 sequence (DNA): TGCGCCAGCAGTGCTGCGAACACTGAAGCTTTCTTT.

The CDR3 protein is CASSLSPTGGEQFF. The CDR3 nucleotides are TGTGCCAGCAGTTTATCCCCCACAGGGGGCGAGCAGTTCTTC. This rearrangement joins TRBV27 to TRBJ2-1; 9 positions match TRBD1. This CDR3 region has 14 residues. V lost 0 bases and J lost 10; bases outside the gene matches: 4. CDR1 is MNHEY, CDR2 SMNVEV, per germline (reference sequence).

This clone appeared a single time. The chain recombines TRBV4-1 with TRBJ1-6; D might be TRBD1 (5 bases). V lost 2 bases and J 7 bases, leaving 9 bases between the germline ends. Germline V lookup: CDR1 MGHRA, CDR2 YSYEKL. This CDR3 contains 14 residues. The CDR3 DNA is TGCGCCAGCAGCCAACCAGGACAAAATTCACCCCTCCACTTT. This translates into CASSQPGQNSPLHF.

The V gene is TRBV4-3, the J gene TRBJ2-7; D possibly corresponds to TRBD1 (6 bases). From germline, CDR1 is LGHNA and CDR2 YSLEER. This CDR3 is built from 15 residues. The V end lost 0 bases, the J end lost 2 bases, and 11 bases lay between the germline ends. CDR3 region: CASSQDRNRAYEQYF. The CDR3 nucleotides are TGCGCCAGCAGCCAAGATAGGAACAGGGCCTACGAGCAGTACTTC.

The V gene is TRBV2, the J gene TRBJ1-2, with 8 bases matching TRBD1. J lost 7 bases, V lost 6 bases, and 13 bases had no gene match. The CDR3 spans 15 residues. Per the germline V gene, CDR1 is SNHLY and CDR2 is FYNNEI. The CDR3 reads CASSGRQGAVGGYTF. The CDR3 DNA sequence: TGTGCCAGCAGCGGACGTCAGGGGGCGGTGGGTGGCTACACCTTC. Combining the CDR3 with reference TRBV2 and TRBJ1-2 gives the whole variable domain EPEVTQTPSHQVTQMGQEVILRCVPISNHLYFYWYRQILGQKVEFLVSFYNNEISEKSEIFDDQFSVERPDGSNFTLKIRSTKLEDSAMYFCASSGRQGAVGGYTFGSGTRLTVV.

DNA for the CDR3: TGTGCCAGCAGGACACAGGGAAGCTACACCTTC. Protein sequence: CASRTQGSYTF. The V and J genes are TRBV6-5 and TRBJ1-2, with a tentative D call TRBD1 (6 bases). CDR1 and CDR2 (germline): MNHEY, SVGAGI. The CDR3 is 11 amino acids. Trimming removed 6 bases at V and 9 bases at J, with 11 bases between.

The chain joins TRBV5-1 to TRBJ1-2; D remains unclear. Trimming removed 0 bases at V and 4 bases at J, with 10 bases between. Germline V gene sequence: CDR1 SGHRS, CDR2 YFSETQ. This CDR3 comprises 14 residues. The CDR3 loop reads CASSLGSGIYGYTF. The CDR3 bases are TGCGCCAGCAGCTTGGGTTCCGGGATCTATGGCTACACCTTC.

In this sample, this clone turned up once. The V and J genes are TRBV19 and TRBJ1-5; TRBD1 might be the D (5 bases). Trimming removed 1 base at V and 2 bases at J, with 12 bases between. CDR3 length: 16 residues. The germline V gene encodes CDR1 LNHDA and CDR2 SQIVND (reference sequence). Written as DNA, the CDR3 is TGTGCCAGTAGTATAGGGGGGGTCTTTCGCAATCAGCCCCAGCATTTT. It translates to CASSIGGVFRNQPQHF.

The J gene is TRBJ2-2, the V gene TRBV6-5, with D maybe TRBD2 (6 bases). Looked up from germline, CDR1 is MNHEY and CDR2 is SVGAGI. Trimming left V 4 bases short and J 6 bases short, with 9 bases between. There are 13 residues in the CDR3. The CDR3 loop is CASSSTSPGELFF. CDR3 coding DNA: TGTGCCAGCAGTTCTACTAGCCCCGGGGAGCTGTTTTTT.

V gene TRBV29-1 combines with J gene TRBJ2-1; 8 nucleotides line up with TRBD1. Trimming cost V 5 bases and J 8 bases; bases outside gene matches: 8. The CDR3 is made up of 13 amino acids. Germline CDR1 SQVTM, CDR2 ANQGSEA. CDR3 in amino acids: CSVPGTGFDEQFF. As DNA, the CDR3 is TGCAGCGTTCCCGGGACAGGTTTCGATGAGCAGTTCTTC.

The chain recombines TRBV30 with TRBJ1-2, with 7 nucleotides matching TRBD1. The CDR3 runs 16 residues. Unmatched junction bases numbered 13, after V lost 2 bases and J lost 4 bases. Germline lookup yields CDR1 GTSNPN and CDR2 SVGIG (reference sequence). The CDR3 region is CAWSQEGQPHRYGYTF. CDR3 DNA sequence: TGTGCCTGGAGTCAGGAGGGACAGCCCCATCGCTATGGCTACACCTTC.

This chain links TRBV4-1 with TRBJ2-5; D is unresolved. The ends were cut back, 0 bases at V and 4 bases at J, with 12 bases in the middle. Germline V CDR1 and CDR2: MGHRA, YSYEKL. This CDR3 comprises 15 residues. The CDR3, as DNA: TGCGCCAGCAGCCAAGAAGGGCTTCACAGAGAGACCCAGTACTTC. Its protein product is CASSQEGLHRETQYF.